This TCR beta chain was found in a study of cytomegalovirus exposure and HLA in healthy donors. CDR1 is SGHVS and CDR2 is FNYEAQ in the germline V gene. With V trimmed by 5 bases and J by 6 bases, 5 bases remained unmatched. This CDR3 spans 16 amino acids. TCRdb keeps only in-frame clones here, not all; method: immunoSEQ multiplex PCR. There are some 190,000 clones in the sample; about 89% occur only once, and about 7.7% lies in the top ten. The donors were part of the validation cohort, which consisted of over a hundred subjects and was separate from the first cohort of about 670 subjects. A word on this clone: Its cognate antigen is unknown.

Notes on the study in general: Among TCR sequences, most were rare, though some public TCRs appeared in many donors.

This clonotype was sampled from a man younger than 40 in good health and CMV-seropositive. This chain connects TRBV7-6 to TRBJ2-1; 15 nucleotides match TRBD2. Sequencing was done on a sample of PBMCs. The CDR3 region has the DNA TGTGCCAGCAGCACCCCGGGACTAGCGGGAGGCAATGAGCAGTTCTTC. Translation: CASSTPGLAGGNEQFF.